The 22 T cell receptor beta chains in this list originate from one sample, sequenced in a study of blood T cell repertoires in COVID-19. The repertoire was sequenced with immunoSEQ multiplex PCR; TCRdb's copy has only in-frame clones and lacks some. The sample consists of some 140,000 clones, almost 85% of them appearing once. The specimen sequenced was PBMCs or T cells enriched from blood (not recorded which). These receptors were obtained from a man aged 35 to 55 with acute COVID-19.

The genes are TRBV5-5 and TRBJ1-4; 9 bases line up with TRBD1. V lost 4 bases and J lost 7; bases outside the gene matches: 11. Germline V lookup: CDR1 SGHKS, CDR2 YYEKEE (reference sequence). The CDR3 has 16 residues. The CDR3 loop is CASSQPGQGIGEKLFF. For the CDR3, the DNA is TGTGCCAGCAGCCAACCTGGACAGGGGATTGGTGAAAAACTGTTTTTT.

The CDR3 region has the DNA TGTGCCAGCAGCGCCGGACGGGACAATCAGCCCCAGCATTTT. As protein: CASSAGRDNQPQHF. This chain joins TRBV7-9 and TRBJ1-5; no clear D. Trimming cost V 5 bases and J 3 bases, with 11 bases left between them. The CDR3 spans 14 residues. Germline loops: CDR1 SEHNR, CDR2 FQNEAQ (reference sequence).

The chain links TRBV4-1 to TRBJ2-2, with D maybe TRBD1 (6 bases). The CDR3 length is 16 residues. V lost 4 bases and J lost 2, with 14 bases in between. Germline V gene data show CDR1 as MGHRA and CDR2 as YSYEKL. In nucleotides, the CDR3 is TGCGCCAGCAGCCTCCGGGACACTTTAAACACCGGGGAGCTGTTTTTT. Translated, it gives CASSLRDTLNTGELFF.

V gene TRBV6-2 or TRBV6-3 combines with J gene TRBJ2-3, with TRBD2 identical over 9 bases. The CDR3 loop spans 16 amino acids. With 2 bases clipped from V and 4 bases from J, the junction kept 7 bases outside the gene matches. CDR1 is MNHEY, CDR2 SVGEGT, per germline. The chain's CDR3 is CASSYPKGLAPDTQYF. The DNA for the CDR3 is TGTGCCAGCAGTTACCCGAAGGGACTAGCCCCAGATACGCAGTATTTT.

The chain recombines TRBV4-3 with TRBJ2-1, with D possibly matching TRBD2 (6 bases). Germline V gene data show CDR1 as LGHNA and CDR2 as YSLEER. There are 16 residues in the CDR3. V shed 4 bases and J shed 9 bases, with 22 bases lying between them. The CDR3 reads CASSPSAHPGGSEQFF. The CDR3 nucleotides are TGCGCCAGCAGCCCGTCGGCCCATCCCGGGGGTTCTGAGCAGTTCTTC.

This clone has a single count. V usage is TRBV6-5 and J usage is TRBJ1-1; TRBD1 matches 9 bases. This CDR3 is 15 amino acids long. The V segment lost 7 bases and the J segment 4 bases; nucleotides outside the gene matches: 10. Germline CDR1 reads MNHEY; CDR2 reads SVGAGI. The CDR3 loop is CASNPLGQGLTEAFF. DNA of the CDR3: TGTGCCAGCAACCCCCTAGGACAGGGGCTCACTGAAGCTTTCTTT.

This rearrangement joins TRBV29-1 to TRBJ1-1, with D unresolved. Deletions cut 2 bases from V and 7 bases from J, with 8 bases between. The CDR3 extends over 11 amino acids. The germline V gene encodes CDR1 SQVTM and CDR2 ANQGSEA. CDR3 DNA sequence: TGCAGCGTTGAATGGCAATATGAAGCTTTCTTT. Protein product: CSVEWQYEAFF.

The chain joins TRBV6-5 to TRBJ2-1; TRBD2 agrees at 8 bases. V lost 6 bases, J lost 6 bases, and 7 bases stayed unmatched. The germline gives CDR1 MNHEY, CDR2 SVGAGI. CDR3 length equals 14 residues. The DNA for the CDR3 is TGTGCCAGCAGAAACGGACTAGCCTTCAATGAGCAGTTCTTC. Amino acids: CASRNGLAFNEQFF.

This clone has just one count. The chain couples TRBV28 to TRBJ1-2, with D possibly being TRBD1 (5 bases). CDR1 is MDHEN, CDR2 SYDVKM, per germline. The CDR3 sequence is 11 residues long. The ends were cut back, 6 bases at V and 8 bases at J, with 10 bases in the middle. The CDR3 here is CASSKPGGYTF. The CDR3 DNA sequence: TGTGCCAGCAGCAAGCCAGGGGGCTACACCTTC.

The V and J genes are TRBV5-1 and TRBJ1-4, with D unresolved. The CDR3 extends over 13 amino acids. V was cut by 0 bases and J by 5 bases, with 5 bases left in between. The germline V gene has CDR1 SGHRS and CDR2 YFSETQ. CDR3 DNA sequence: TGCGCCAGCAGCTTGGACTTAAATGAAAAACTGTTTTTT. This encodes CASSLDLNEKLFF.

A single count supports this clone. The V call is TRBV5-1, the J call TRBJ1-5; TRBD1 matches at 7 bases. V shed 4 bases, J shed 5 bases, and the junction held 6 bases outside the gene matches. Germline V CDR1 and CDR2: SGHRS, YFSETQ. The length of the CDR3 is 14 residues. CDR3: CASSTGQVDQPQHF. The DNA for the CDR3 is TGCGCCAGCAGCACCGGACAGGTAGATCAGCCCCAGCATTTT.

The V call is TRBV10-3, the J call TRBJ1-4; 8 bases match TRBD1. In germline, CDR1 is ENHRY, CDR2 SYGVKD. The CDR3 is 13 residues long. The V gene end was trimmed by 6 bases and the J gene end by 4 bases; junction bases not matched to a gene: 1. The CDR3 DNA sequence: TGTGCCATCAGCACAGGGGGTAATGAAAAACTGTTTTTT. It is translated as CAISTGGNEKLFF.

The CDR3 DNA sequence: TGTGCCAGCAGTTACGGTGGGGGGTCCTCTGGAAACACCATATATTTT. It specifies CASSYGGGSSGNTIYF. The J gene is TRBJ1-3, the V gene TRBV6-6, with a weak D call TRBD1 (5 bases). V gave up 2 bases and J gave up 0 bases, with 11 bases separating them. This CDR3 spans 16 amino acids. Germline-derived CDR1 and CDR2 are MNHNY and SVGAGI (reference sequence).

This rearrangement joins TRBV5-6 to TRBJ2-3, with TRBD2 identical over 16 bases. The germline CDR1 and CDR2 sequences are SGHDT and YYEEEE. V dropped 0 bases and J dropped 2; count of bases not matched to a gene: 3. The CDR3 has 18 amino acids. CDR3 sequence (DNA): TGTGCCAGCAGCTTGGCGGGGACTAGCGGGAGGGTCACAGATACGCAGTATTTT. Amino acids: CASSLAGTSGRVTDTQYF.

The chain couples TRBV27 to TRBJ1-5, with 7 bases that match TRBD1. The CDR3 covers 17 residues. The germline V gene encodes CDR1 MNHEY and CDR2 SMNVEV (reference sequence). V gave up 5 bases and J gave up 0 bases; unmatched junction bases: 10. This CDR3 reads CASSLKQGSYSNQPQHF. CDR3 sequence (DNA): TGTGCCAGCAGTCTCAAACAGGGGTCCTATAGCAATCAGCCCCAGCATTTT.

This clone has a handful of counts. The rearrangement joins TRBV2 to TRBJ1-6; TRBD1 aligns across 7 bases. CDR1 and CDR2 from the germline V gene are SNHLY and FYNNEI. The V and J ends lost 6 bases and 8 bases, in that order; junction bases with no gene match: 10. The CDR3 is made up of 15 amino acids. The CDR3 region has the DNA TGTGCCAGCAGCCCCGCCGGGACAGCTGATTCACCCCTCCACTTT. It codes for CASSPAGTADSPLHF.

The V call is TRBV29-1, the J call TRBJ1-2, with D possibly matching TRBD1 (6 bases). Germline values: CDR1 SQVTM, CDR2 ANQGSEA. The V end was cut by 4 bases, the J end by 7 bases, with 10 bases between. There are 11 residues in the CDR3. This chain's CDR3 is CSVVGQSGYTF. CDR3 DNA sequence: TGCAGCGTTGTTGGACAGTCTGGCTACACCTTC.

The chain couples TRBV28 to TRBJ2-1; D possibly corresponds to TRBD2 (5 bases). The germline V gene has CDR1 MDHEN and CDR2 SYDVKM. Trimming cost V 7 bases and J 9 bases, with 22 bases left between them. The CDR3 has 15 amino acids. The CDR3 loop reads CASKGSERATSEQFF. DNA for the CDR3: TGTGCCAGCAAGGGTTCCGAGAGGGCAACGAGTGAGCAGTTCTTC. Supplemented by reference TRBV28 and TRBJ2-1, the full variable domain reads DVKVTQSSRYLVKRTGEKVFLECVQDMDHENMFWYRQDPGLGLRLIYFSYDVKMKEKGDIPEGYSVSREKKERFSLILESASTNQTSMYLCASKGSERATSEQFFGPGTRLTVL.

This clone was detected only once. The CDR3 DNA is TGCACCAGCAGCCAAGATCGGGCTAGCGGGGATTTGCGGTACTTC. Amino acids: CTSSQDRASGDLRYF. The gene calls are TRBV1 and TRBJ2-5; the table assigns TRBD2, which was not confirmed against the DNA. TRBV1 has pseudogene status. This CDR3 comprises 15 residues.

This clone was seen just once. The chain's CDR3 is CASRDLYNEQFF. In nucleotides, the CDR3 is TGCGCCAGTCGGGACTTGTACAATGAGCAGTTCTTC. The rearrangement uses TRBV10-2 and TRBJ2-1, with a possible D match to TRBD2 (6 bases). V gave up 9 bases and J gave up 4 bases, with 10 bases separating them. In germline, CDR1 is WSHSY, CDR2 SAAADI. The CDR3 loop spans 12 amino acids.

In its sample, this clone was seen a few times. The chain has TRBV7-2 and TRBJ2-7; D not certain. V lost 7 bases and J 0 bases, leaving 16 bases between the germline ends. Germline V gene lookup returns CDR1 SGHTA and CDR2 FQGNSA. The CDR3 sequence is 15 residues long. In DNA, the CDR3 is TGTGCCAGCATCTATCCTTTTTACAGCTCCTACGAGCAGTACTTC. Translating it yields CASIYPFYSSYEQYF. The full variable domain, with the rest looked up from reference TRBV7-2 and TRBJ2-7, is GAGVSQSPSNKVTEKGKDVELRCDPISGHTALYWYRQSLGQGLEFLIYFQGNSAPDKSGLPSDRFSAERTGGSVSTLTIQRTQQEDSAVYLCASIYPFYSSYEQYFGPGTRLTVT.

This rearrangement joins TRBV11-2 to TRBJ2-2; D not resolved. Trimming cost V 2 bases and J 1 base, with 2 bases left between them. Germline CDR1 and CDR2: SGHAT and FQNNGV. The CDR3 has 13 residues. CDR3 in DNA: TGTGCCAGCAGCTTACAGAACACCGGGGAGCTGTTTTTT. Encoded protein: CASSLQNTGELFF.